This TCR beta chain emerged from a study of blood T cells in healthy people across ages. The donors, healthy Caucasians from Russia, were aged about 6 to 95. With 2 bases clipped from V and 6 bases from J, the junction kept 4 bases outside the gene matches. The CDR3 totals 14 residues. The germline V gene has CDR1 MDHEN and CDR2 SYDVKM. The second PCR ran about 6 to 11 cycles with a sample-barcoded 5' primer and J-beta primers. In TCRdb, the 5' RACE reads were re-called with MiXCR into one record per CDR3 protein. The table includes 1.5 million to 1.9 million distinct CDR3 sequences, approximately 43% detected once.

Specimen: blood. The source is a woman between 18 and 29 years old in good health. This chain links TRBV28 with TRBJ2-3; TRBD2 agrees at 8 bases. The CDR3 protein is CASSLQREPDTQYF. The CDR3 region has the DNA TGTGCCAGCAGTTTACAGCGGGAGCCGGATACGCAGTATTTT.